One and the same sample provided the 16 T cell receptor beta chains below, sequenced in a study of T cells after yellow fever vaccination. One entry per CDR3 protein results from TCRdb running MiXCR on the 5' RACE reads. The sample holds some 150,000 distinct CDR3 sequences, 8% to 13% seen once. Sequencing was performed on CD8+ T cells sorted from PBMCs, taken 15 days after the yellow fever booster vaccination. Receptor source: a man younger than 30 who received the YFV17D yellow fever vaccine.

The rearrangement joins TRBV10-3 to TRBJ1-1; TRBD1 aligns across 10 bases. With 1 base clipped from V and 11 bases from J, the junction kept 16 bases outside the gene matches. The CDR3 is made up of 17 amino acids. Germline V gene sequence: CDR1 ENHRY, CDR2 SYGVKD. The CDR3 sequence is CAISEFDSDRGTQGAFF. As DNA, the CDR3 is TGTGCCATCAGTGAGTTTGACTCGGACAGGGGGACCCAGGGTGCTTTCTTT.

The CDR3 sequence: CASSYEVRALSNTGELFF. The CDR3 region has the DNA TGTGCCAGCAGTTATGAGGTCAGGGCTTTATCAAACACCGGGGAGCTGTTTTTT. The V and J genes are TRBV6-2 or TRBV6-3 and TRBJ2-2; a possible D gene is TRBD1 (5 bases). CDR3 size: 18 residues. CDR1 is MNHEY, CDR2 SVGEGT, per germline. Trimming took off 3 bases at V and 2 bases at J, with 19 bases between the two ends.

Ten or more counts support this clonotype. The chain carries TRBV28 and TRBJ2-7; TRBD2 matches 11 bases. After removal of 5 bases from V and 0 bases from J, the junction contained 6 bases not matched to a gene. The CDR3 has 16 residues. Per the germline V gene, CDR1 is MDHEN and CDR2 is SYDVKM. CDR3 nucleotide sequence: TGTGCCAGCAGTGGAACTAGCGGGGGAAGCTCCTACGAGCAGTACGTC. Protein product: CASSGTSGGSSYEQYV.

This clonotype was observed a few times. The chain employs TRBV7-6 and TRBJ2-3; D is unresolved. Trimming left V 1 base short and J 6 bases short, with 8 bases between. Germline V gives CDR1 SGHVS, CDR2 FNYEAQ. CDR3 size: 13 residues. CDR3 nucleotides: TGTGCCAGCAGCTTAGTAGGTGTGGATACGCAGTATTTT. Translation: CASSLVGVDTQYF.

This clonotype was counted between two and nine times. This chain uses TRBV5-1 with TRBJ1-1, with a tentative D call TRBD1 (5 bases). Per the germline V gene, CDR1 is SGHRS and CDR2 is YFSETQ. This CDR3 spans 15 amino acids. V lost 4 bases, J lost 2 bases, and 15 bases lay in between. The CDR3 nucleotides are TGCGCCAGCAGCGATCAGCAGGGAATTAACACTGAAGCTTTCTTT. Translating gives CASSDQQGINTEAFF.

This clonotype was observed a handful of times. The chain employs TRBV2 and TRBJ2-1, with D tentatively TRBD2 (6 bases). The CDR3 covers 13 residues. The ends were cut back, 8 bases at V and 6 bases at J, with 14 bases in the middle. The V gene's germline CDR1 is SNHLY and CDR2 FYNNEI. CDR3 amino acids: CASPRTMSNEQFF. The CDR3 bases are TGTGCCAGCCCCAGGACTATGAGCAATGAGCAGTTCTTC. The whole variable domain, remainder taken from reference TRBV2 and TRBJ2-1, is EPEVTQTPSHQVTQMGQEVILRCVPISNHLYFYWYRQILGQKVEFLVSFYNNEISEKSEIFDDQFSVERPDGSNFTLKIRSTKLEDSAMYFCASPRTMSNEQFFGPGTRLTVL.

This clonotype was seen repeatedly, ten times or more. This CDR3 is CASSLDWRQGLGETQYF. The CDR3 DNA reads as TGTGCCAGCAGCTTAGATTGGAGACAGGGGCTCGGAGAGACCCAGTACTTC. This chain uses TRBV11-2 with TRBJ2-5; 8 bases fit TRBD1. Germline V gene lookup returns CDR1 SGHAT and CDR2 FQNNGV. The CDR3 extends over 17 amino acids. With V trimmed by 0 bases and J by 4 bases, 10 bases remained unmatched.

V and J are TRBV5-6 and TRBJ2-3, with 10 bases that match TRBD2. CDR3 length equals 17 residues. From germline, CDR1 is SGHDT and CDR2 YYEEEE. Trimming at V came to 0 bases and at J to 0 bases, leaving 4 bases not matched to a gene. The CDR3 bases are TGTGCCAGCAGCTTGGGCCTAGCGGGGGATAGCACAGATACGCAGTATTTT. Residues: CASSLGLAGDSTDTQYF.

This chain joins TRBV7-9 and TRBJ2-1; 10 bases are a match to TRBD1. The CDR3 is 16 amino acids. V dropped 1 base and J dropped 5; count of bases not matched to a gene: 5. Germline CDR1 and CDR2: SEHNR and FQNEAQ (reference sequence). DNA of the CDR3: TGTGCCAGCAGCTTAGGGCCCGACAGGGGGCACAATGAGCAGTTCTTC. Translating gives CASSLGPDRGHNEQFF.

The chain combines TRBV7-6 with TRBJ2-3; D not certain. Trimming left V 3 bases short and J 0 bases short, with 7 bases between. CDR1 and CDR2 (germline): SGHVS, FNYEAQ. The CDR3 spans 14 residues. This chain's CDR3 is CASSFSASTDTQYF. CDR3 DNA sequence: TGTGCCAGCAGCTTTTCGGCTAGCACAGATACGCAGTATTTT. The entire variable domain, with the rest obtained from reference TRBV7-6 and TRBJ2-3, is as follows: GAGVSQSPRYKVTKRGQDVALRCDPISGHVSLYWYRQALGQGPEFLTYFNYEAQQDKSGLPNDRFSAERPEGSISTLTIQRTEQRDSAMYRCASSFSASTDTQYFGPGTRLTVL.

The gene calls are TRBV28 and TRBJ1-1; 7 positions agree with TRBD1. The CDR3 extends over 14 amino acids. The trim removed 5 bases at V and 5 bases at J, leaving 8 bases unmatched. Germline loops: CDR1 MDHEN, CDR2 SYDVKM. CDR3: CASSLPQGRTEAFF. The DNA for the CDR3 is TGTGCCAGCAGTCTTCCACAGGGGCGGACTGAAGCTTTCTTT. Looking up the rest from reference TRBV28 and TRBJ1-1 gives the full variable domain: DVKVTQSSRYLVKRTGEKVFLECVQDMDHENMFWYRQDPGLGLRLIYFSYDVKMKEKGDIPEGYSVSREKKERFSLILESASTNQTSMYLCASSLPQGRTEAFFGQGTRLTVV.

The chain joins TRBV5-4 to TRBJ1-2; D possibly corresponds to TRBD1 (6 bases). This CDR3 spans 15 amino acids. CDR1 SGHNT and CDR2 YYREEE come from the germline V gene (reference sequence). Trimming shortened V by 3 bases and J by 7 bases, and 19 bases separated the two germline ends. CDR3 coding DNA: TGTGCCAGCAGCTGGGGCCGGGACACGGAGACTGGCTACACCTTC. Translated, it gives CASSWGRDTETGYTF.

This clonotype was counted only a few times. The CDR3 bases are TGTGCCAGCAGCCAACTCGGACAGGGATTGGACACTGAAGCTTTCTTT. Its translation: CASSQLGQGLDTEAFF. This chain joins TRBV4-2 and TRBJ1-1, with 8 positions matching TRBD1. Trimming took 2 bases from V and 3 from J; bases not matched to a gene: 8. Germline-derived CDR1 and CDR2 are LGHNA and YNFKEQ. The CDR3 covers 16 residues.

This clonotype appeared a few times. The V gene is TRBV7-9, the J gene TRBJ2-1; 8 bases align to TRBD1. Germline CDR1 is SEHNR and CDR2 is FQNEAQ (reference sequence). The ends lost 7 bases at V and 9 bases at J; junction bases unmatched: 11. This CDR3 region has 14 residues. The CDR3 spells CASNPRDRLAEQFF. For the CDR3, the DNA is TGTGCCAGCAACCCACGGGACAGGCTCGCTGAGCAGTTCTTC.

The chain uses TRBV28 and TRBJ1-5, with TRBD1 identical over 8 bases. Trimming cost V 6 bases and J 6 bases; bases outside gene matches: 7. The CDR3 runs 14 residues. CDR1 and CDR2 from the germline V gene are MDHEN and SYDVKM. DNA for the CDR3: TGTGCCAGCAGAGAGGACAGGGTGCGTCAGCCCCAGCATTTT. It yields the protein CASREDRVRQPQHF.

V and J are TRBV6-2 or TRBV6-3 and TRBJ1-2; perhaps TRBD1 as D (6 bases). CDR3 length: 11 residues. The germline V gene has CDR1 MNHEY and CDR2 SVGEGT. The V end was cut by 6 bases, the J end by 8 bases, with 10 bases between. CDR3 in DNA: TGTGCCAGCAGGTGGACAGACGGCTACACCTTC. Its translation: CASRWTDGYTF.